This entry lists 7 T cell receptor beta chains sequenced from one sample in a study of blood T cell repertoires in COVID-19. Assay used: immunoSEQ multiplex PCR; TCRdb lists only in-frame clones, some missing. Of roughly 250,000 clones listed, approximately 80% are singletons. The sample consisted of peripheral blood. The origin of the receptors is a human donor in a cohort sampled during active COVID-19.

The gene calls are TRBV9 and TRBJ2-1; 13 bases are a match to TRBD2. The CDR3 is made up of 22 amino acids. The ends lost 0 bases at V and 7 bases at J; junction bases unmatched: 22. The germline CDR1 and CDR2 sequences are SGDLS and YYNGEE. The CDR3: CASSVDALLAGGPSRVGNEQFF. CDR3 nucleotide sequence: TGTGCCAGCAGCGTAGATGCCCTACTAGCGGGAGGGCCCTCAAGGGTGGGTAATGAGCAGTTCTTC.

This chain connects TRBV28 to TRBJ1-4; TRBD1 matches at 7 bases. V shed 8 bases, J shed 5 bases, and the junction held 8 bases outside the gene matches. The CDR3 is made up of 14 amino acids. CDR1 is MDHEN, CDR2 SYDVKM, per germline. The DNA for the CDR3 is TGTGCCAGCGGCAAGGGGGCTCAGAATGAAAAACTGTTTTTT. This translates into CASGKGAQNEKLFF. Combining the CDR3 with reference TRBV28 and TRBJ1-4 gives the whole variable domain DVKVTQSSRYLVKRTGEKVFLECVQDMDHENMFWYRQDPGLGLRLIYFSYDVKMKEKGDIPEGYSVSREKKERFSLILESASTNQTSMYLCASGKGAQNEKLFFGSGTQLSVL.

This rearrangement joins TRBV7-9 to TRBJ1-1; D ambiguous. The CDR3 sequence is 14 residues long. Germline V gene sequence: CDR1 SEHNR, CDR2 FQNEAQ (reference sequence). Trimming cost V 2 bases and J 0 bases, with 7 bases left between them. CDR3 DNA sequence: TGTGCCAGCAGCTTAACAGCTATGAACACTGAAGCTTTCTTT. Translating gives CASSLTAMNTEAFF.

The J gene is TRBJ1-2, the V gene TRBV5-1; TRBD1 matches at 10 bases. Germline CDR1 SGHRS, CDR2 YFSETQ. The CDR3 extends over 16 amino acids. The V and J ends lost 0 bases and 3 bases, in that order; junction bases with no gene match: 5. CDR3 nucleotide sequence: TGCGCCAGCAGCTTGGGACAGGGGGCCTCTGACTATGGCTACACCTTC. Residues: CASSLGQGASDYGYTF.

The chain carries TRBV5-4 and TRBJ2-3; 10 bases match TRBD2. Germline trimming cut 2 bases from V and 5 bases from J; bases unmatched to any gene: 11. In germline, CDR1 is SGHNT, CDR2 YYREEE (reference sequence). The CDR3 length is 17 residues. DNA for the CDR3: TGTGCCAGCAGCTTTATAACGCTAGCGGGAGCGTTAGATACGCAGTATTTT. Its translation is CASSFITLAGALDTQYF. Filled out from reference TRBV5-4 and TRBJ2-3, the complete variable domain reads ETGVTQSPTHLIKTRGQQVTLRCSSQSGHNTVSWYQQALGQGPQFIFQYYREEENGRGNFPPRFSGLQFPNYSSELNVNALELDDSALYLCASSFITLAGALDTQYFGPGTRLTVL.

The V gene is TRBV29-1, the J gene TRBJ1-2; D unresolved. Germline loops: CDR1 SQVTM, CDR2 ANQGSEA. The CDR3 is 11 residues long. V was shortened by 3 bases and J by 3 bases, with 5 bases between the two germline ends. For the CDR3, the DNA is TGCAGCGTTGAGAGGGACTATGGCTACACCTTC. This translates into CSVERDYGYTF.

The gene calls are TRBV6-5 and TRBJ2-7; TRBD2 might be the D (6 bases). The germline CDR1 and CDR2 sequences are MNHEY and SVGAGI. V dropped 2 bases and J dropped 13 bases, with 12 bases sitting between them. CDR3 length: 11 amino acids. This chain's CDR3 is CASSYHGGVYF. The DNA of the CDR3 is TGTGCCAGCAGTTACCACGGGGGTGTATACTTC.